The sequence of this TCR beta chain was determined in a study of technical replicates of blood from four donors. Profiled with immunoSEQ multiplex PCR; TCRdb holds only in-frame clones, not every one. The data show tens of thousands of clones, 85% to 95% seen once. Germline V CDR1 and CDR2: SGHKS, YYEKEE (reference sequence). The CDR3 covers 14 residues. V trimming: 4 bases; J trimming: 2 bases; junction bases outside the gene matches: 5. Sequencing was performed on T cells isolated from PBMCs. The gene calls are TRBV5-5 and TRBJ1-2; 7 bases agree with TRBD1. This clonotype was sampled from a human donor in good health. The DNA of the CDR3 is TGTGCCAGCAGCCAACAACAGGGGAACTATGGCTACACCTTC. It yields the protein CASSQQQGNYGYTF.